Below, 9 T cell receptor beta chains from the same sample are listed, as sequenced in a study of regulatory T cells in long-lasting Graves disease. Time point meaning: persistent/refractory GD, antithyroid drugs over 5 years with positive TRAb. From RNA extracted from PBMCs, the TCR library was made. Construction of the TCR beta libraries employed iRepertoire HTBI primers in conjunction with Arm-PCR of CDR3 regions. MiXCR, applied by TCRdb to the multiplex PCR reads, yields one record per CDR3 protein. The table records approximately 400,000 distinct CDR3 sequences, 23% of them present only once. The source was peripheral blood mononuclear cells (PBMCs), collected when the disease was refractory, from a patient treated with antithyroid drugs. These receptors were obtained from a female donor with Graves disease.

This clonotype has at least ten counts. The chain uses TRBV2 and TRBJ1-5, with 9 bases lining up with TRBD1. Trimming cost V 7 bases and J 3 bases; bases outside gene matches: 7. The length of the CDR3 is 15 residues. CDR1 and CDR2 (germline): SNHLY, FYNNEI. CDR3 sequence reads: CASTRGTGYNQPQHF. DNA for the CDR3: TGTGCCAGCACAAGGGGGACAGGGTACAATCAGCCCCAGCATTTT.

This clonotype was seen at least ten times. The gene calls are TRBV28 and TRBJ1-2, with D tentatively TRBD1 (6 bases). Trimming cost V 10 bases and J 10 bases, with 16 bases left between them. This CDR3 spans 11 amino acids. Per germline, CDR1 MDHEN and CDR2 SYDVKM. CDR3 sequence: CATGTSLDYTF. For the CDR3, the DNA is TGTGCCACCGGGACAAGCCTGGACTACACCTTC.

The CDR3 reads CASSPDPSRDNSPLHF. The CDR3 bases are TGTGCCAGCTCACCAGATCCGTCCAGGGACAATTCACCCCTCCACTTT. The chain is built from TRBV18 and TRBJ1-6; perhaps TRBD1 as D (5 bases). V lost 2 bases and J 7 bases, leaving 15 bases between the germline ends. The CDR3 contains 16 residues. CDR1 and CDR2 (germline): KGHSH, LQKENI.

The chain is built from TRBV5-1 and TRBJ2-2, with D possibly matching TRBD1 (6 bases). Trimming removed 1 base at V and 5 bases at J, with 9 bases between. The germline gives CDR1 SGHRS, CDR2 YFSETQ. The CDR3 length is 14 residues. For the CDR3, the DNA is TGCGCCAGCAGCTTGATACAGGGTACCGGGGAGCTGTTTTTT. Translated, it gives CASSLIQGTGELFF.

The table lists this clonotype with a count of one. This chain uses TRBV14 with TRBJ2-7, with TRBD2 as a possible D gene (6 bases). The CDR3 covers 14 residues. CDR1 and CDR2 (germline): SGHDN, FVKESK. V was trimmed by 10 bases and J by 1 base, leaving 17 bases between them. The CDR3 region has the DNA TGTGCCAACACCCCGAGACTAGATTCCTACGAGCAGTACTTC. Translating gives CANTPRLDSYEQYF.

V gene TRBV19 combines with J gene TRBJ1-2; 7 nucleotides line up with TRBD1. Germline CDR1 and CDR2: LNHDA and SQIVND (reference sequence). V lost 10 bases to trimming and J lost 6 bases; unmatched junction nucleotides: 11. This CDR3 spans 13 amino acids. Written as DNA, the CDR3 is TGTGCCACCTACCAGACAGGGCTGAATGGCTACACCTTC. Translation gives CATYQTGLNGYTF.

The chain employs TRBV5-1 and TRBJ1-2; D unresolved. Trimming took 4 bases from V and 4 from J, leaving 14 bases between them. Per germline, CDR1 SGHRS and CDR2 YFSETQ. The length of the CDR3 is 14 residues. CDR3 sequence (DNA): TGCGCCAGCAGCCCCGGGTCCAACGGCTATGGCTACACCTTC. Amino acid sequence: CASSPGSNGYGYTF.

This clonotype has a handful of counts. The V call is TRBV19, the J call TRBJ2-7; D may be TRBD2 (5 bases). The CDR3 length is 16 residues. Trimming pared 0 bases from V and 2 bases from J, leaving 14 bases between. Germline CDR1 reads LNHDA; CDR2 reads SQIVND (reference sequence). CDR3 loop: CASSIDSSGRAYEQYF. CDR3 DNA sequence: TGTGCCAGTAGTATAGACTCCAGCGGACGGGCCTACGAGCAGTACTTC.

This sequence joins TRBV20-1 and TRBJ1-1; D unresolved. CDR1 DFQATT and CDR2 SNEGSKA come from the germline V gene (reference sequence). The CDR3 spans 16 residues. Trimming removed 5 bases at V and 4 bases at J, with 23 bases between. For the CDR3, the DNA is TGCAGTGCTGCACCTACCGGTTTTGGTCGAGGCACTGAAGCTTTCTTT. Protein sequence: CSAAPTGFGRGTEAFF.